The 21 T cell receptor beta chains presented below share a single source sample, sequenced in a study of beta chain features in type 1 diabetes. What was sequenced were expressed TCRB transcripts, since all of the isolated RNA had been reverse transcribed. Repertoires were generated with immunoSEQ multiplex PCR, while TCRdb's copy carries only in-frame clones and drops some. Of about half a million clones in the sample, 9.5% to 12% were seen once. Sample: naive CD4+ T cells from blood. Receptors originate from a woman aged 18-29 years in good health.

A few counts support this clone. The CDR3 nucleotides read TGTGCCAGCAGCCGGACTAGCGTAGATACGCAGTATTTT. It specifies CASSRTSVDTQYF. The J gene is TRBJ2-3, the V gene TRBV13; TRBD2 agrees at 9 bases. The CDR3 is made up of 13 amino acids. The trim removed 5 bases at V and 5 bases at J, leaving 2 bases unmatched. Germline V CDR1 and CDR2: PRHDT, FYEKMQ (reference sequence). Looking up the rest from reference TRBV13 and TRBJ2-3 gives the full variable domain: AAGVIQSPRHLIKEKRETATLKCYPIPRHDTVYWYQQGPGQDPQFLISFYEKMQSDKGSIPDRFSAQQFSDYHSELNMSSLELGDSALYFCASSRTSVDTQYFGPGTRLTVL.

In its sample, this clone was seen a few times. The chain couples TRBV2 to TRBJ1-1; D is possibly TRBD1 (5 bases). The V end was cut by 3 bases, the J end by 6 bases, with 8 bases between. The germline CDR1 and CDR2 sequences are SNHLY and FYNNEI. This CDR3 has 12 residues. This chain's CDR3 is CASSEQGPEAFF. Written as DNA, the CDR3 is TGTGCCAGCAGTGAGCAGGGCCCTGAAGCTTTCTTT.

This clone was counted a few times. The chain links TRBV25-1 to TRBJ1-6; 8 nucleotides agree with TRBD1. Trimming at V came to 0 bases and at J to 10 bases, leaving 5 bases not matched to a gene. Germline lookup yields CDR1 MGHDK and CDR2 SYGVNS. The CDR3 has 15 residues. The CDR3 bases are TGTGCCAGCAGTGAATATACAGGGGGTCGGTCACCCCTCCACTTT. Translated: CASSEYTGGRSPLHF.

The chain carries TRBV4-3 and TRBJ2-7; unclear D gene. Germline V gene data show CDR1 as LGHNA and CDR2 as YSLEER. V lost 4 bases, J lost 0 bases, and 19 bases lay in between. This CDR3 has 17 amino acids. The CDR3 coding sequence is TGCGCCAGCAGCCCAGGCTCGCCGGGTTTAGGCTCCTACGAGCAGTACGTC. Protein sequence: CASSPGSPGLGSYEQYV.

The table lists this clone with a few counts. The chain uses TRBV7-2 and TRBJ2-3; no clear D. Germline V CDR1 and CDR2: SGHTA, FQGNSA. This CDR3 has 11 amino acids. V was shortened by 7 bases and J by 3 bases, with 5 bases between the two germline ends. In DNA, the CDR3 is TGTGCCAGCACCCAAACAGATACGCAGTATTTT. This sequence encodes CASTQTDTQYF.

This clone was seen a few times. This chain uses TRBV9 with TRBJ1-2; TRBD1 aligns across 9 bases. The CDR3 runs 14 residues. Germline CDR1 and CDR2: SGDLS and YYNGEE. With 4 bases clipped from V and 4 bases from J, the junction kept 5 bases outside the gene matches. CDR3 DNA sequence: TGTGCCAGCAGCCCACCGGGACAGGGCTATGGCTACACCTTC. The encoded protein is CASSPPGQGYGYTF.

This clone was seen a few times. CDR3 amino acids: CSETDGEETQYF. CDR3 nucleotides: TGCAGCGAGACGGACGGGGAAGAGACCCAGTACTTC. The chain carries TRBV29-1 and TRBJ2-5, with a possible D match to TRBD2 (5 bases). There are 12 residues in the CDR3. Trimming pared 7 bases from V and 3 bases from J, leaving 12 bases between. CDR1 SQVTM and CDR2 ANQGSEA come from the germline V gene.

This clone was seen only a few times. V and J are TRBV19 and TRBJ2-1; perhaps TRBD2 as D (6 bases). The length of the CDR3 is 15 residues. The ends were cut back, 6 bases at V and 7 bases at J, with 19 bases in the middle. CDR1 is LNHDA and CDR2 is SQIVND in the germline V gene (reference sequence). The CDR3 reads CASRSPGLVFNEQFF. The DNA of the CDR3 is TGTGCCAGTAGATCCCCGGGACTGGTATTTAATGAGCAGTTCTTC.

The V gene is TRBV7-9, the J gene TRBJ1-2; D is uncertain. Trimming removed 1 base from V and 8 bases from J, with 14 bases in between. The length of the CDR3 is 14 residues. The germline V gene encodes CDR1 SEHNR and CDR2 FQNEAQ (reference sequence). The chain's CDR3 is CASSLGGVYWGYTF. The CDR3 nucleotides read TGTGCCAGCAGCTTAGGCGGAGTCTATTGGGGCTACACCTTC.

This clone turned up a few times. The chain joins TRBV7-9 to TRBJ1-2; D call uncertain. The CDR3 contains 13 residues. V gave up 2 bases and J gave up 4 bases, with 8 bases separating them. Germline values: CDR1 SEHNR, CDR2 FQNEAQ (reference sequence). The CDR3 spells CASSLWASYGYTF. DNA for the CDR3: TGTGCCAGCAGCTTATGGGCAAGCTATGGCTACACCTTC.

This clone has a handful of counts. The CDR3 protein is CSAGRAPLHF. In DNA form, the CDR3 reads TGCAGTGCTGGACGGGCGCCCCTCCACTTT. The chain carries TRBV20-1 and TRBJ1-6; D gene uncertain. Trimming took 5 bases from V and 13 from J, leaving 9 bases between them. Germline V gene sequence: CDR1 DFQATT, CDR2 SNEGSKA (reference sequence). The CDR3 spans 10 residues.

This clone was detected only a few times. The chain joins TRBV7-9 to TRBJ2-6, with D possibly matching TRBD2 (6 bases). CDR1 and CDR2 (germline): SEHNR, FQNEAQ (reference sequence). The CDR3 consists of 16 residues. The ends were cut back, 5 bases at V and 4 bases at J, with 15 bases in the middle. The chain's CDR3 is CASSPFGGSGANVLTF. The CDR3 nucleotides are TGTGCCAGCAGCCCGTTCGGGGGTTCAGGGGCCAACGTCCTGACTTTC. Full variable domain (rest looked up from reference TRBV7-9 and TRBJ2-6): DTGVSQNPRHKITKRGQNVTFRCDPISEHNRLYWYRQTLGQGPEFLTYFQNEAQLEKSRLLSDRFSAERPKGSFSTLEIQRTEQGDSAMYLCASSPFGGSGANVLTFGAGSRLTVL.

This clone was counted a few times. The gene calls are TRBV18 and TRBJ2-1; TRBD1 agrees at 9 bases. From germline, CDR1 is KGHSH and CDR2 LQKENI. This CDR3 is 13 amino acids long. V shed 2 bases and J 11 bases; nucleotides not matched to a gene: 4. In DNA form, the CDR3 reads TGTGCCAGCTCACCAGAGGGACAGGGAAAGCAGTTCTTC. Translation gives CASSPEGQGKQFF.

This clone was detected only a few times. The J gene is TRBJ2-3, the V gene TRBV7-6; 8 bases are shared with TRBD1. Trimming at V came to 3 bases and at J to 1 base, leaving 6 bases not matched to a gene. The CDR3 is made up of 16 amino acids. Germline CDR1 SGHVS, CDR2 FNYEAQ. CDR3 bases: TGTGCCAGCAGCTTCGGACAGGGTAGGGGCACAGATACGCAGTATTTT. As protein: CASSFGQGRGTDTQYF.

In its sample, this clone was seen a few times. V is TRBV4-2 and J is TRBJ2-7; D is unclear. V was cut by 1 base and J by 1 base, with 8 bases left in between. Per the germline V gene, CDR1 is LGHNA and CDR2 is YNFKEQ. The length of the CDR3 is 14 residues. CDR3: CASSQVGSSYEQYF. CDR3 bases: TGTGCCAGCAGCCAAGTGGGCAGTTCCTACGAGCAGTACTTC.

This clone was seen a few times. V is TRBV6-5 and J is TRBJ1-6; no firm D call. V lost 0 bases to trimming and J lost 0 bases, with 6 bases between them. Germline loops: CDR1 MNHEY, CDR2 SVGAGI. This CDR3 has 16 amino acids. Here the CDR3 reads CASSYSDLSYNSPLHF. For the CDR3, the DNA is TGTGCCAGCAGTTACTCAGACCTCTCCTATAATTCACCCCTCCACTTT.

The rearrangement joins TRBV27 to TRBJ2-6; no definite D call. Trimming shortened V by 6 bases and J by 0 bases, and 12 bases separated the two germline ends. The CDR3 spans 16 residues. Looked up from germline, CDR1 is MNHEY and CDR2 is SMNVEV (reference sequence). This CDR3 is CASSREALSGANVLTF. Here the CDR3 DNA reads TGTGCCAGCAGCCGCGAGGCGCTCTCTGGGGCCAACGTCCTGACTTTC.

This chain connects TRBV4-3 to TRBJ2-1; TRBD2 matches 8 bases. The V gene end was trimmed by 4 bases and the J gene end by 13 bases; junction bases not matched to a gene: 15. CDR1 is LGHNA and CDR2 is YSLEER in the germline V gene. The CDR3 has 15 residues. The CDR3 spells CASSLLAGGPEGQFF. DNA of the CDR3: TGCGCCAGCAGCCTTCTAGCGGGTGGGCCTGAAGGACAGTTCTTC.

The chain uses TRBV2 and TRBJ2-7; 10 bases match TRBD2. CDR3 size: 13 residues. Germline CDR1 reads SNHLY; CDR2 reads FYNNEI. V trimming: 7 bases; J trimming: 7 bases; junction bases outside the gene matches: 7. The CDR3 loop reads CASTERLAGEQYF. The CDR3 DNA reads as TGTGCCAGCACCGAGAGACTAGCGGGTGAGCAGTACTTC.

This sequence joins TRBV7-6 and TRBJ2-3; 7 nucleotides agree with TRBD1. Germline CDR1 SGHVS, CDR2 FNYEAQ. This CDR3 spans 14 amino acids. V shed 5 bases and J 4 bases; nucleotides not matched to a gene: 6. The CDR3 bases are TGTGCCAGCAGCCTTACAGGGGTCGCAGATACGCAGTATTTT. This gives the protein CASSLTGVADTQYF.

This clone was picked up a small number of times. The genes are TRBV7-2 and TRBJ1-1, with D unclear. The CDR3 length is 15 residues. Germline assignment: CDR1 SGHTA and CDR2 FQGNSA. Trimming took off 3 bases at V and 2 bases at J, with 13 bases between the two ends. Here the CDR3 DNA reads TGTGCCAGCAGCTTTGGAAGGGCAGGAAACACTGAAGCTTTCTTT. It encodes CASSFGRAGNTEAFF.